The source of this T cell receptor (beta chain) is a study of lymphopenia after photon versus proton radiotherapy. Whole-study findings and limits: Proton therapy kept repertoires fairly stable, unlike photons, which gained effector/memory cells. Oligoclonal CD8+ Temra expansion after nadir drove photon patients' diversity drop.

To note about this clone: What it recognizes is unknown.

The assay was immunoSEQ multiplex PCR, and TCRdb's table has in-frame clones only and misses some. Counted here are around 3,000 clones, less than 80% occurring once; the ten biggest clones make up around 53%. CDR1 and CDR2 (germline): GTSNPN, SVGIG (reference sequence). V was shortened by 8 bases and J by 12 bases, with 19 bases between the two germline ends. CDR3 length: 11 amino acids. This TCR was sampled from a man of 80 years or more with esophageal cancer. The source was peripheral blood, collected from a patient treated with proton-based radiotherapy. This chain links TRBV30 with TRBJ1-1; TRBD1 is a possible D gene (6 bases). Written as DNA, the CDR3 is TGTGCCGGGTCTACAGGGCCCGTGACTTTCTTT. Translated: CAGSTGPVTFF. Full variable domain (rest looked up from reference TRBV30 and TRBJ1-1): SQTIHQWPATLVQPVGSPLSLECTVEGTSNPNLYWYRQAAGRGLQLLFYSVGIGQISSEVPQNLSASRPQDRQFILSSKKLLLSDSGFYLCAGSTGPVTFFGQGTRLTVV.